The present TCR beta chain was sequenced within a study of regulatory T cells in long-lasting Graves disease (dated by TCRdb to the early 2020s). Background for the entire study: Antithyroid drugs had been taken for less than 3 months by newly diagnosed Graves' disease patients. This study used TCR sequencing and RNA sequencing of peripheral blood to compare persistent Graves' disease patients against newly diagnosed Graves' disease patients. The study was registered as a clinical trial and conducted in China. A total of roughly 35 samples underwent TCR sequencing: some 13 from persistent and roughly 20 from newly diagnosed Graves' disease patients. Findings and caveats that apply to the study as a whole: The small sample size was acknowledged by the authors as a limitation that may reduce accuracy. A larger number of public clonotypes was shared among persistent patients (fewer than 3,000) than among newly diagnosed patients (approximately 1,000). Only the TCR beta chain was sequenced and analyzed. Because the primary lesion, thyroid tissue, could not be accessed, the study looked at peripheral blood alone. Compared with newly diagnosed patients, persistent Graves' disease patients had lower TCR Shannon entropy and fewer highly expanded clones, which suggests clonal expansion.

This clonotype was seen at least ten times. Its antigen is unknown. Base-call qualities are not available, and no considerably larger clone is one nucleotide away. The meaning of the sample's time point label: newly diagnosed GD, antithyroid drugs for less than 3 months. For both TCR sequencing and RNA sequencing, RNA was extracted from PBMCs using TRIzol. The diagnosis of Graves' disease followed American Thyroid Association guidelines. Recruitment of patients was carried out at an endocrinology department in Xi'an, China. Each patient gave roughly 8.4 milliliters of peripheral blood, collected in an EDTA anticoagulant tube. PBMCs were isolated by Ficoll Paque Plus density gradient separation without further T cell sorting. An Agilent 2100 Bioanalyzer and agarose gel were used to check RNA quality, and a NanoDrop 2000 was used to measure RNA concentration. Receptors were amplified or captured by multiplex PCR. The listed sequencing device is Illumina HiSeq 4000. iRepertoire HTBI primers and Arm-PCR amplification of CDR3 regions were used to construct TCR beta libraries. Before sequencing, the PCR products went through gel purification. Regarding the original processing steps: Gene usage analysis of CDR3 amino acid clonotypes used the 62 TRBV and some 13 TRBJ segments found across samples. COPE and FqMerger were used to merge the filtered high-quality paired reads into contigs. BLAST was used to align contigs to IMGT TRBV, TRBD and TRBJ reference genes, and CDR3 was defined according to IMGT. Any clonotype with a frequency above 0.1% was counted as a highly expanded clone. Shannon entropy was used to measure repertoire diversity, and the Gini coefficient was used to measure V-J evenness. A clonotype was considered public if more than one individual shared it. TCRdb handled the public reads itself, with Q25 trimming in fastp and clone calling in MiXCR, and kept productive beta chains. Identical CDR3 protein sequences are pooled into one entry, listed with their most common genes and DNA. TCRdb, rather than the study authors, made the V and J calls. This sample holds 350,000 to 550,000 distinct CDR3 sequences; more than 12% were observed only once. Of the sample, roughly 17% falls within the top ten clones.

These same data were also listed under a study on T cells in Graves' hyperthyroidism and ophthalmopathy. The second source states: Graves' hyperthyroidism was defined as stable when no progression to ophthalmopathy occurred over 18 months of follow-up. Hyperthyroidism patients were aged 18 to 65 years and newly diagnosed, with disease duration of less than 2 months. Exclusion was applied to patients with uncontrolled infections, other autoimmune diseases, pregnancy or lactation. Diagnoses were established on the basis of clinical symptoms, serum thyroxine and TRAb, thyroid ultrasound, and orbital computed tomography. For the first round of RT-PCR on the TCR CDR3, the HTBI primer set was used together with the Qiagen OneStep RT-PCR kit. Blood samples also contained most of the expanded thyroid clonotypes (frequency above 0.001), which suggests that blood repertoires may reflect thyroid immune responses. A model built on a 13 V-J signature distinguished ophthalmopathy from stable hyperthyroidism, reaching 85% to 90% sensitivity and 81.08% specificity in cross-validation and 80%/75% in testing. In validation, the model predicted progression to ophthalmopathy a median of about 5.9 months before onset, with roughly 70% sensitivity and 72.22% specificity. To identify distinguishing TCR V-J signatures, a discovery cohort of 90 to 100 patients was used, comprising 43 with Graves' ophthalmopathy and approximately 58 with stable Graves' hyperthyroidism. An independent validation cohort of 18 to 20 hyperthyroidism patients and 17 patients who later progressed to ophthalmopathy tested prospective prediction of ophthalmopathy. The approximately 98 discovery patients were randomly divided into training and test sets at a 7:3 ratio. Thyroid tissue and blood T-cell repertoires from six or seven Graves' hyperthyroidism patients were also compared in the study. After blood sampling, hyperthyroidism patients were treated with methimazole at a starting dose of 30 mg daily, and ophthalmopathy patients were treated with high-dose intravenous methylprednisolone. Libraries were constructed in a second round of multiplex PCR, after which size selection and purification were performed. Libraries were sequenced paired-end with 100 bp reads on an Illumina HiSeq2000. SOAPnuke was used to process the raw data, with reads discarded if the reads contained adapters or uncalled bases, had a mean Phred below 15, or lacked an exact constant-primer or identifier match. High-quality paired reads were merged using COPE v1.2.5, and each unique nucleotide sequence was defined as a clonotype. Clonotypes were aligned to IMGT TRBV, TRBD and TRBJ reference segments using MiTCR v1.1. The analysis was restricted to V-J combinations with a frequency above 0.0001, which together covered roughly 99% of the repertoires. A TCS score was defined as the ratio of F50 (clonal expansion) to E x V (chaos), with BLOSUM62-based TCRdist applied between CDR3 peptides within each V-J. Welch's t-statistics and random forest reduced fewer than 550 V-J features to roughly 13, which were used in a naive Bayes classifier (R e1071). No statistical method was used to set the sample size in advance, and investigators knew the group allocation. The paper reports TCR Vbeta CDR3 sequencing of roughly 140 peripheral blood samples: under 45 ophthalmopathy, over 70 hyperthyroidism and approximately 17 progressor patients.

The source of this sequence is a woman aged 25 to 39 with Graves disease. Donor details come from another sample of the same person, matched by shared clones. The source was peripheral blood mononuclear cells (PBMCs), collected at new diagnosis, from a patient treated with antithyroid drugs.

CDR3 protein: CASVSGLYEQYF. Here is the DNA: TGTGCCAGCGTCTCGGGATTATACGAGCAGTACTTC. The sequence links TRBV2 to TRBJ2-7; matching of 5 bases hints at TRBD2 as the D gene. Trimming costs V 8 bases and J 4 bases, and their ends lie 12 bases apart. CDR1 and CDR2 are read off the germline V gene as SNHLY and FYNNEI. The cysteine opens and the phenylalanine closes a CDR3 of 12 amino acids. Only the CDR3 DNA stays, 36 bases, in frame from base 1.